This T cell receptor beta chain was profiled in a study of blood T cell repertoires in COVID-19. Study details: The United States, Italy and Spain supplied acute and convalescent COVID-19 samples.

Per the authors' pipeline: Reference gene primer amplification in the assay estimated nucleated cell counts. Only in-frame clones appear in the TCRdb table, and some are missing; sequencing was by immunoSEQ multiplex PCR. V and J calls plus clone size are reproduced from that table; the DNA served to infer D and trimming. The data contain around 270,000 clones, around 85% of them singletons. Germline V gene data show CDR1 as SGDLS and CDR2 as YYNGEE. Trimming took 4 bases from V and 0 from J, leaving 11 bases between them. CDR3 length: 15 residues. Seattle researchers signed up patients amid active infection and tracked them longitudinally.

This receptor was obtained from a human donor with COVID-19, enrolled during active disease. The donor label of this sample is uncertain. Material: peripheral blood. This chain links TRBV9 with TRBJ1-3; possibly TRBD1 for D (5 bases). This chain's CDR3 is CASSLPQGSGNTIYF. In nucleotides, the CDR3 is TGTGCCAGCAGCCTTCCCCAGGGCTCTGGAAACACCATATATTTT.